The 14 T cell receptor beta chains in this list originate from one sample, sequenced in a study of identical twins. TCRdb reprocessed the 5' RACE reads with MiXCR, giving one entry per CDR3 protein. The repertoire has approximately 230,000 distinct CDR3 sequences, over 11% of them found once; the top ten carry 8.8%. Material: memory (CD45RO+) T cells sorted from blood. These receptors all come from a woman between 18 and 29 years old in good health.

This clonotype was seen more than once but under ten times. This chain joins TRBV20-1 and TRBJ2-7; 8 bases map to TRBD1. Germline loops: CDR1 DFQATT, CDR2 SNEGSKA (reference sequence). The CDR3 is made up of 14 amino acids. Germline trimming cut 6 bases from V and 0 bases from J; bases unmatched to any gene: 7. In DNA form, the CDR3 reads TGCAGTGCCGCCCGGACAGGGAGCTCCTACGAGCAGTACTTC. This encodes CSAARTGSSYEQYF.

This clonotype has a handful of counts. The chain couples TRBV29-1 to TRBJ2-2; the D gene is possibly TRBD1 (5 bases). Germline V gene sequence: CDR1 SQVTM, CDR2 ANQGSEA. V was clipped by 4 bases and J by 0 bases, with 9 bases between them. The CDR3 is made up of 14 amino acids. This CDR3 reads CSVARTSNTGELFF. In nucleotides, the CDR3 is TGCAGCGTTGCCCGGACATCGAACACCGGGGAGCTGTTTTTT.

This clonotype was counted between two and nine times. The chain combines TRBV6-6 with TRBJ1-2, with TRBD1 as a possible D gene (6 bases). Trimming left V 6 bases short and J 6 bases short, with 14 bases between. The CDR3 length is 13 residues. Germline V gene lookup returns CDR1 MNHNY and CDR2 SVGAGI (reference sequence). CDR3: CASSSDRRDGYTF. CDR3 in DNA: TGTGCCAGCAGCTCCGACAGGAGGGATGGCTACACCTTC.

This rearrangement joins TRBV3-1 to TRBJ2-1; TRBD1 or TRBD2 may be the D gene (5 bases each). Trimming left V 8 bases short and J 0 bases short, with 5 bases between. Germline CDR1 reads LGHDT; CDR2 reads YNNKEL (reference sequence). The length of the CDR3 is 12 residues. The CDR3, as DNA: TGTGCCAGCGGGGGCTCCTACAATGAGCAGTTCTTC. Translation: CASGGSYNEQFF.

This sequence joins TRBV5-1 and TRBJ2-7; a possible D gene is TRBD1 (6 bases). The CDR3 spans 13 residues. Germline loops: CDR1 SGHRS, CDR2 YFSETQ. Trimming removed 2 bases from V and 11 bases from J, with 17 bases in between. CDR3: CASSFSPGDVEYF. CDR3 coding DNA: TGCGCCAGCAGCTTTTCGCCAGGGGATGTCGAGTACTTC.

This clonotype came up a few times. V usage is TRBV7-2 and J usage is TRBJ2-5; 12 bases fit TRBD1. This CDR3 is built from 15 residues. Germline CDR1 and CDR2: SGHTA and FQGNSA. With 6 bases clipped from V and 6 bases from J, the junction kept 8 bases outside the gene matches. This CDR3 reads CASRAGTGGSKTQYF. CDR3 sequence (DNA): TGTGCCAGCAGGGCCGGGACAGGGGGCTCAAAGACCCAGTACTTC.

Written as DNA, the CDR3 is TGCAGCGTAGCTGGACAAACGAACACTGAAGCTTTCTTT. As protein: CSVAGQTNTEAFF. This chain links TRBV29-1 with TRBJ1-1, with D perhaps matching TRBD1 (5 bases). The CDR3 spans 13 residues. Germline values: CDR1 SQVTM, CDR2 ANQGSEA. The germline V and J ends were trimmed by 6 bases and 1 base, with 12 bases remaining between them.

In its sample, this clonotype was seen many times. The chain employs TRBV4-2 and TRBJ2-1; 10 nucleotides line up with TRBD2. The CDR3 spans 16 residues. The V gene end was trimmed by 0 bases and the J gene end by 9 bases; junction bases not matched to a gene: 8. Germline CDR1 reads LGHNA; CDR2 reads YNFKEQ. The CDR3 loop is CASSQDPSGGGSEQFF. CDR3 DNA sequence: TGTGCCAGCAGCCAAGATCCTAGCGGGGGAGGGTCTGAGCAGTTCTTC.

The rearrangement links TRBV20-1 to TRBJ2-5; D might be TRBD2 (5 bases). V lost 3 bases to trimming and J lost 4 bases, with 12 bases between them. The germline gives CDR1 DFQATT, CDR2 SNEGSKA (reference sequence). This CDR3 is 13 amino acids long. CDR3 loop: CSASIVAGETQYF. CDR3 DNA: TGCAGTGCTAGTATCGTGGCGGGAGAGACCCAGTACTTC.

The V call is TRBV20-1, the J call TRBJ2-7, with TRBD2 identical over 9 bases. V trimming: 4 bases; J trimming: 0 bases; junction bases outside the gene matches: 4. The CDR3 runs to 14 residues. Germline-derived CDR1 and CDR2 are DFQATT and SNEGSKA (reference sequence). DNA for the CDR3: TGCAGTGCTATGGCGGGAGGGGTCTCCTACGAGCAGTACTTC. Protein sequence: CSAMAGGVSYEQYF.

The sample holds many counts of this clonotype. V is TRBV20-1 and J is TRBJ2-1; TRBD1 matches 9 bases. CDR3 length: 11 amino acids. The germline V gene encodes CDR1 DFQATT and CDR2 SNEGSKA (reference sequence). V lost 5 bases and J lost 15; bases outside the gene matches: 8. The CDR3, as DNA: TGCAGTGCTGCCGCCGGGACAGGGAGGTTCTTC. Translating it yields CSAAAGTGRFF.

The chain couples TRBV2 to TRBJ2-7; weak D call: TRBD1 (6 bases). Trimming stripped 6 bases from V and 4 bases from J, with 16 bases between. The CDR3 runs to 14 residues. The germline V gene encodes CDR1 SNHLY and CDR2 FYNNEI. The CDR3 DNA reads TGTGCCAGCAGCCTACAGGGAATTGATTACGAGCAGTACTTC. Translation: CASSLQGIDYEQYF.

In this sample, this clonotype turned up a few times. The genes are TRBV2 and TRBJ1-2, with 7 bases matching TRBD1. CDR3 length: 13 amino acids. V shed 4 bases, J shed 2 bases, and the junction held 1 base outside the gene matches. Germline V gene data show CDR1 as SNHLY and CDR2 as FYNNEI. In nucleotides, the CDR3 is TGTGCCAGCAGTGTGACAGGGAACTATGGCTACACCTTC. Residues: CASSVTGNYGYTF.

The chain is built from TRBV9 and TRBJ1-2; D is ambiguous. The germline V and J ends were trimmed by 6 bases and 8 bases, with 11 bases remaining between them. The CDR3 length is 11 residues. Germline V gene sequence: CDR1 SGDLS, CDR2 YYNGEE. CDR3 sequence (DNA): TGTGCCAGCAACTACCACGGGGGCTACACCTTC. This translates into CASNYHGGYTF.